The 14 T cell receptor beta chains below come from one sample, sequenced in a study of PD-1 blockade in classical Hodgkin lymphoma. All patients relapsed after autologous stem cell transplantation, and brentuximab vedotin exposure varied. Some clones are missing from TCRdb's copy, which holds only in-frame ones; the method was immunoSEQ multiplex PCR. The table lists under 95,000 clones, around 93% of them singletons, with about 7.8% in the top ten. The sample consisted of peripheral blood mononuclear cells (PBMCs), taken at baseline. The receptors stem from a human donor with classical Hodgkin lymphoma.

V is TRBV19 and J is TRBJ2-7, with 9 bases that match TRBD2. The CDR3 covers 15 residues. V was pared by 2 bases and J by 1 base, with 3 bases of the junction left unmatched. In germline, CDR1 is LNHDA, CDR2 SQIVND (reference sequence). The DNA for the CDR3 is TGTGCCAGTAGTATAAGCGGGAGGTCTTCCTACGAGCAGTACTTC. Protein sequence: CASSISGRSSYEQYF.

CDR3 DNA sequence: TGTGCCAGTAGTATACTTCACAGGGGCGACTACGAGCAGTACTTC. Its translation is CASSILHRGDYEQYF. This sequence joins TRBV19 and TRBJ2-7; TRBD1 agrees at 7 bases. Germline V gene lookup returns CDR1 LNHDA and CDR2 SQIVND (reference sequence). J gave up 3 bases and V 2 bases, and 7 bases lay outside the gene matches. This CDR3 contains 15 residues. Full variable domain (outside the CDR3, taken from reference TRBV19 and TRBJ2-7): DGGITQSPKYLFRKEGQNVTLSCEQNLNHDAMYWYRQDPGQGLRLIYYSQIVNDFQKGDIAEGYSVSREKKESFPLTVTSAQKNPTAFYLCASSILHRGDYEQYFGPGTRLTVT.

The V and J genes are TRBV7-2 and TRBJ1-2; weak D call: TRBD1 (5 bases). CDR1 and CDR2 from the germline V gene are SGHTA and FQGNSA. This CDR3 has 13 amino acids. The ends were cut back, 5 bases at V and 8 bases at J, with 15 bases in the middle. In nucleotides, the CDR3 is TGTGCCAGCAGCCGCCTGGAGGGGAGCGGCTACACCTTC. Amino acid sequence: CASSRLEGSGYTF.

The rearrangement links TRBV7-3 to TRBJ2-3, with TRBD2 matching 10 bases. The V segment lost 1 base and the J segment 6 bases; nucleotides outside the gene matches: 7. The CDR3 covers 16 residues. Germline-derived CDR1 and CDR2 are SGHTA and FQGTGA. In nucleotides, the CDR3 is TGTGCCAGCAGCTTAATAGCGGGGGGACCCACGGATACGCAGTATTTT. Translating gives CASSLIAGGPTDTQYF.

The gene calls are TRBV27 and TRBJ2-1; no clear D. V lost 2 bases and J 5 bases, leaving 13 bases between the germline ends. CDR1 and CDR2 from the germline V gene are MNHEY and SMNVEV (reference sequence). The length of the CDR3 is 15 residues. CDR3 region: CASSLEGTTNNEQFF. The CDR3 region has the DNA TGTGCCAGCAGTTTAGAAGGCACAACTAACAATGAGCAGTTCTTC.

The chain carries TRBV6-1 and TRBJ2-5; TRBD1 matches at 7 bases. V shed 3 bases and J 5 bases; nucleotides not matched to a gene: 12. This CDR3 has 16 amino acids. Germline V gives CDR1 MNHNS, CDR2 SASEGT. The CDR3 DNA sequence: TGTGCCAGCAGTGAGCCAAACAGGGGCTTGTGGGAGACCCAGTACTTC. It translates to CASSEPNRGLWETQYF.

V gene TRBV7-9 combines with J gene TRBJ2-7; TRBD1 agrees at 8 bases. Germline V gives CDR1 SEHNR, CDR2 FQNEAQ (reference sequence). V dropped 5 bases and J dropped 7; count of bases not matched to a gene: 16. The CDR3 is 16 residues long. The CDR3 is CASSATRDRLPWEQYF. The CDR3 region has the DNA TGTGCCAGCAGCGCTACCCGGGACAGGTTACCTTGGGAGCAGTACTTC.

This clone came up once. CDR3 nucleotide sequence: TGTGCCAGCAGCTTTCGGACATATACTACAGATTCCTACGAGCAGTACTTC. As protein: CASSFRTYTTDSYEQYF. The chain employs TRBV13 and TRBJ2-7; maybe TRBD1 (5 bases). Germline values: CDR1 PRHDT, CDR2 FYEKMQ (reference sequence). V lost 3 bases and J 1 base, leaving 19 bases between the germline ends. CDR3 length: 17 residues. Full variable domain (remainder filled in from reference TRBV13 and TRBJ2-7): AAGVIQSPRHLIKEKRETATLKCYPIPRHDTVYWYQQGPGQDPQFLISFYEKMQSDKGSIPDRFSAQQFSDYHSELNMSSLELGDSALYFCASSFRTYTTDSYEQYFGPGTRLTVT.

The gene calls are TRBV2 and TRBJ2-1; 8 nucleotides align to TRBD2. CDR1 is SNHLY and CDR2 is FYNNEI in the germline V gene. The CDR3 totals 13 residues. V lost 9 bases and J lost 2; bases outside the gene matches: 3. CDR3 sequence (DNA): TGTGCCAGTGACGGGGGGGCCTACAATGAGCAGTTCTTC. Its protein product is CASDGGAYNEQFF.

J is TRBJ2-7 and V is TRBV27; 8 positions match TRBD1. The CDR3 has 15 residues. Germline V lookup: CDR1 MNHEY, CDR2 SMNVEV (reference sequence). After removal of 3 bases from V and 3 bases from J, the junction contained 7 bases not matched to a gene. For the CDR3, the DNA is TGTGCCAGCAGTTTTGGGACAGGTTCCTTCTACGAGCAGTACTTC. It is translated as CASSFGTGSFYEQYF.

The chain joins TRBV4-2 to TRBJ2-3, with 12 bases matching TRBD2. This CDR3 comprises 20 residues. Per the germline V gene, CDR1 is LGHNA and CDR2 is YNFKEQ. After removal of 3 bases from V and 0 bases from J, the junction contained 13 bases not matched to a gene. CDR3 nucleotides: TGTGCCAGCAGCCAGGATCCTCATACTAGCGGGGGGACTAGCACAGATACGCAGTATTTT. Protein product: CASSQDPHTSGGTSTDTQYF.

The V and J genes are TRBV6-1 and TRBJ1-4, with a possible D match to TRBD1 (5 bases). The CDR3 sequence is 15 residues long. Per germline, CDR1 MNHNS and CDR2 SASEGT. Trimming took off 4 bases at V and 0 bases at J, with 9 bases between the two ends. CDR3 protein: CASSADSATNEKLFF. CDR3 bases: TGTGCCAGCAGTGCCGACAGTGCAACTAATGAAAAACTGTTTTTT.

CDR3 in DNA: TGTGCCAGCAGTTCCTTGGGCTTGGTAGCGTCGAATACGCAGTATTTT. The encoded protein is CASSSLGLVASNTQYF. This chain connects TRBV27 to TRBJ2-3, with D perhaps TRBD2 (5 bases). Germline assignment: CDR1 MNHEY and CDR2 SMNVEV (reference sequence). Trimming stripped 4 bases from V and 7 bases from J, with 21 bases between. This CDR3 spans 16 amino acids.

CDR3: CASSPSGGGPGREQYF. CDR3 coding DNA: TGTGCCAGCAGCCCGAGTGGAGGGGGACCAGGACGCGAGCAGTACTTC. The chain combines TRBV9 with TRBJ2-7; perhaps D is TRBD1 or TRBD2 (6 bases each). The length of the CDR3 is 16 residues. Germline CDR1 and CDR2: SGDLS and YYNGEE. Trimming left V 4 bases short and J 6 bases short, with 23 bases between.